This T cell receptor beta chain was sequenced for a study of OX40 agonist ivuxolimab in advanced cancers. Per germline, CDR1 MNHEY and CDR2 SVGAGI. V was pared by 7 bases and J by 8 bases, with 8 bases of the junction left unmatched. The CDR3 is 14 residues long. Measured with immunoSEQ multiplex PCR; TCRdb has only the in-frame clones, and not every one. The sample has 55,000 to 70,000 clones; roughly 90% are singletons. The sequencing used CD4+ or CD8+ T cells sorted from blood, collected in a trial of the OX40 agonist ivuxolimab. The receptor's source is an adult with an advanced solid tumor such as melanoma, head and neck, liver or kidney cancer. The gene calls are TRBV6-5 and TRBJ2-1, with 10 bases lining up with TRBD1. The CDR3 reads CASIGTGDGHEQFF. CDR3 sequence (DNA): TGTGCCAGCATCGGGACAGGGGACGGGCATGAGCAGTTCTTC.